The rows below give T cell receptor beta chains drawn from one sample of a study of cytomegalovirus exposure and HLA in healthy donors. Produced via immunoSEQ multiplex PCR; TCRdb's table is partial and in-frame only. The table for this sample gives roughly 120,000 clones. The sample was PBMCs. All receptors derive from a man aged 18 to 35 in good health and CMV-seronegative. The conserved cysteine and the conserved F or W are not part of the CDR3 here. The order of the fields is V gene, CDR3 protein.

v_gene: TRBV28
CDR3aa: ASSLVAGPYEQY

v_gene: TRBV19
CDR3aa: ASSVAGTTRTEAF

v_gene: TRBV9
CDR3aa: ASSGTGIRGTEAF

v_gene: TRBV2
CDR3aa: ASSDGGVGYEQY

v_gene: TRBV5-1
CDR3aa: ASSLGQSMAQY

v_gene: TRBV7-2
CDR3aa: ASSLTSSSYEQY

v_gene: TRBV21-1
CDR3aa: ASSKVQAGRNTEAF

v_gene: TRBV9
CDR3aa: ASSVGGGGEPLETQY

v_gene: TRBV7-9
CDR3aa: ASSLGRRHYT

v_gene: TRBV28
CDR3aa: ASSSPPGGGYGTEAF

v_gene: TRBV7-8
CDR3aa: ASSPDRYSNQPQH

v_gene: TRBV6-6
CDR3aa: ASIPTGGEQY

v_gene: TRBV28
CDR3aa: ASRTAGTGYNEQF

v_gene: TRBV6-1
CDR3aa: ASLSHGGGAEAF

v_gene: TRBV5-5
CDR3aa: ASSLAPPGTRAYEQY